A selection of T cell receptor beta chains follows, all from one sample in a study of CD8+ T cells in alopecia areata. Profiled with immunoSEQ multiplex PCR; TCRdb holds only in-frame clones, not every one. The table lists 37,000 or so clones, around 57% of them singletons. The specimen was CD4+ Tregs sorted from blood. Source of these receptors: a human donor with alopecia areata. CDR3s include the opening cysteine and the closing phenylalanine or tryptophan. A D gene is named only where the DNA matches it firmly. Clone size is shown for a subset of rows, as once, few, many or a class of expanded clone.

D gene: TRBD2; clone size: .; J gene: TRBJ2-1; V gene: TRBV7-3; CDR3 protein: CASSPSGLAIHNEQFF; CDR3 DNA: TGTGCCAGCAGCCCCTCAGGACTAGCGATCCACAATGAGCAGTTCTTC
D gene: TRBD2; clone size: .; J gene: TRBJ2-7; V gene: TRBV5-1; CDR3 protein: CASSFELAGGPYEQYF; CDR3 DNA: TGCGCCAGCAGCTTTGAACTAGCGGGAGGGCCGTACGAGCAGTACTTC
D gene: .; clone size: once; J gene: TRBJ1-1; V gene: TRBV4-3; CDR3 protein: CASSQGRMNTEAFF; CDR3 DNA: TGCGCCAGCAGCCAAGGGCGGATGAACACTGAAGCTTTCTTT
D gene: .; clone size: .; J gene: TRBJ1-2; V gene: TRBV2; CDR3 protein: CASSALGSDYGYTF; CDR3 DNA: TGTGCCAGCAGTGCCCTAGGGTCAGACTATGGCTACACCTTC
D gene: .; clone size: few; J gene: TRBJ2-2; V gene: TRBV7-2; CDR3 protein: CASSFWGADTGELFF; CDR3 DNA: TGTGCCAGCAGCTTCTGGGGGGCCGACACCGGGGAGCTGTTTTTT
D gene: .; clone size: .; J gene: TRBJ2-1; V gene: TRBV25-1; CDR3 protein: CASSDPTGPRRQFF; CDR3 DNA: TGTGCCAGCAGTGATCCGACCGGGCCCCGACGTCAGTTCTTC
D gene: .; clone size: .; J gene: TRBJ2-2; V gene: TRBV5-4; CDR3 protein: CASRKERRNTGELFF; CDR3 DNA: TGTGCCAGCAGGAAAGAAAGGCGAAACACCGGGGAGCTGTTTTTT
D gene: .; clone size: .; J gene: TRBJ1-2; V gene: TRBV29-1; CDR3 protein: CSVHSTNYGYTF; CDR3 DNA: TGCAGCGTTCACAGTACTAACTATGGCTACACCTTC
D gene: TRBD1; clone size: .; J gene: TRBJ2-7; V gene: TRBV10-3; CDR3 protein: CAISPTLNRGVSYEQYF; CDR3 DNA: TGTGCCATCAGTCCTACTTTAAACAGGGGTGTCTCCTACGAGCAGTACTTC
D gene: .; clone size: .; J gene: TRBJ2-7; V gene: TRBV5-1; CDR3 protein: CASSLADSTYEQYF; CDR3 DNA: TGCGCCAGCAGCTTGGCGGACAGTACCTACGAGCAGTACTTC
D gene: TRBD2; clone size: .; J gene: TRBJ2-3; V gene: TRBV7-9; CDR3 protein: CASNPSSGRADTQYF; CDR3 DNA: TGTGCCAGCAACCCAAGTAGCGGGAGAGCAGATACGCAGTATTTT
D gene: TRBD2; clone size: .; J gene: TRBJ2-1; V gene: TRBV6-6; CDR3 protein: CASSPPGLAGVNEQFF; CDR3 DNA: TGTGCCAGCAGCCCCCCGGGACTAGCGGGAGTCAATGAGCAGTTCTTC
D gene: .; clone size: .; J gene: TRBJ2-5; V gene: TRBV5-1; CDR3 protein: CASISGETQYF; CDR3 DNA: TGCGCCAGCATCTCGGGGGAGACCCAGTACTTC
D gene: .; clone size: .; J gene: TRBJ2-1; V gene: TRBV7-9; CDR3 protein: CASSRGVGNNEQFF; CDR3 DNA: TGTGCCAGCAGCCGCGGGGTCGGGAACAATGAGCAGTTCTTC
D gene: .; clone size: .; J gene: TRBJ2-7; V gene: TRBV7-6; CDR3 protein: CASSDLYEQYF; CDR3 DNA: TGTGCCAGCAGCGACCTTTACGAGCAGTACTTC
D gene: TRBD1; clone size: few; J gene: TRBJ1-2; V gene: TRBV27; CDR3 protein: CASSLSGDRAGYTF; CDR3 DNA: TGTGCCAGCAGTTTATCAGGGGACAGGGCTGGCTACACCTTC
D gene: TRBD2; clone size: .; J gene: TRBJ2-7; V gene: TRBV6-6; CDR3 protein: CATGSGAYEQYF; CDR3 DNA: TGTGCCACCGGAAGCGGGGCCTACGAGCAGTACTTC
D gene: TRBD2; clone size: .; J gene: TRBJ2-1; V gene: TRBV7-2; CDR3 protein: CASSAQGTSRNSEQFF; CDR3 DNA: TGTGCCAGCAGCGCACAGGGGACTAGCAGGAATAGTGAGCAGTTCTTC
D gene: .; clone size: .; J gene: TRBJ2-1; V gene: TRBV7-2; CDR3 protein: CASSPRGGIGEQFF; CDR3 DNA: TGTGCCAGCAGCCCCAGAGGCGGGATTGGTGAGCAGTTCTTC
D gene: .; clone size: .; J gene: TRBJ1-2; V gene: TRBV4-3; CDR3 protein: CASSQAITGGGNYGYTF; CDR3 DNA: TGCGCCAGCAGCCAAGCCATCACCGGGGGAGGCAACTATGGCTACACCTTC
D gene: TRBD1; clone size: .; J gene: TRBJ1-4; V gene: TRBV2; CDR3 protein: CASRSTGEKLFF; CDR3 DNA: TGTGCCAGCAGATCGACAGGGGAAAAACTGTTTTTT
D gene: .; clone size: few; J gene: TRBJ2-1; V gene: TRBV6-6; CDR3 protein: CASRPEGDEQFF; CDR3 DNA: TGTGCCAGCAGGCCCGAGGGCGATGAGCAGTTCTTC
D gene: .; clone size: .; J gene: TRBJ1-1; V gene: TRBV5-1; CDR3 protein: CASSRYGALNTEAFF; CDR3 DNA: TGCGCCAGCAGCCGATATGGGGCCCTGAACACTGAAGCTTTCTTT
D gene: .; clone size: few; J gene: TRBJ2-7; V gene: TRBV6-1; CDR3 protein: CATYPSYEQYF; CDR3 DNA: TGTGCCACCTACCCGTCCTACGAGCAGTACTTC
D gene: TRBD2; clone size: .; J gene: TRBJ2-2; V gene: TRBV5-1; CDR3 protein: CASSPAPAGNAGELFF; CDR3 DNA: TGCGCCAGCAGCCCGGCCCCAGCGGGGAACGCCGGGGAGCTGTTTTTT
D gene: .; clone size: .; J gene: TRBJ2-1; V gene: TRBV14; CDR3 protein: CASSQNSGFMQFF; CDR3 DNA: TGTGCCAGCAGCCAGAACTCAGGGTTTATGCAGTTCTTC
D gene: TRBD1; clone size: .; J gene: TRBJ1-2; V gene: TRBV6-1; CDR3 protein: CASRGQGAFGYGYTF; CDR3 DNA: TGTGCCAGCAGGGGACAGGGGGCGTTTGGCTATGGCTACACCTTC
D gene: TRBD1; clone size: .; J gene: TRBJ2-5; V gene: TRBV7-7; CDR3 protein: CASSLGGQGRETQYF; CDR3 DNA: TGTGCCAGCAGCCTGGGCGGACAGGGACGAGAGACCCAGTACTTC
D gene: TRBD2; clone size: .; J gene: TRBJ2-4; V gene: TRBV11-1; CDR3 protein: CASSSTGGVSFQYF; CDR3 DNA: TGTGCCAGCAGCTCGACCGGGGGGGTATCCTTTCAGTACTTC
D gene: TRBD1; clone size: .; J gene: TRBJ2-1; V gene: TRBV28; CDR3 protein: CASSLRDRFNEQFF; CDR3 DNA: TGTGCCAGCAGTTTAAGGGACAGGTTTAATGAGCAGTTCTTC
D gene: .; clone size: .; J gene: TRBJ1-3; V gene: TRBV7-2; CDR3 protein: CASSLDSGPTGNTIYF; CDR3 DNA: TGTGCCAGCAGCTTAGACTCAGGACCGACTGGAAACACCATATATTTT
D gene: .; clone size: few; J gene: TRBJ2-1; V gene: TRBV5-1; CDR3 protein: CASSLIQGPTNEQFF; CDR3 DNA: TGCGCCAGCAGCTTGATACAGGGACCTACAAATGAGCAGTTCTTC
D gene: TRBD1; clone size: .; J gene: TRBJ2-7; V gene: TRBV6-5; CDR3 protein: CASSPPGQGQYEQYF; CDR3 DNA: TGTGCCAGCAGTCCCCCCGGACAGGGACAGTACGAGCAGTACTTC
D gene: .; clone size: medium-sized; J gene: TRBJ1-1; V gene: TRBV18; CDR3 protein: CASSDLTGLMNTEAFF; CDR3 DNA: TGTGCCAGCTCAGATTTAACAGGGCTCATGAACACTGAAGCTTTCTTT
D gene: .; clone size: few; J gene: TRBJ2-2; V gene: TRBV6-5; CDR3 protein: CASSYSLRGELFF; CDR3 DNA: TGTGCCAGCAGTTACTCCCTCCGGGGGGAGCTGTTTTTT
D gene: .; clone size: .; J gene: TRBJ2-2; V gene: TRBV9; CDR3 protein: CASSVVPWTSGTGELFF; CDR3 DNA: TGTGCCAGCAGCGTAGTTCCGTGGACCAGCGGCACCGGGGAGCTGTTTTTT
D gene: TRBD2; clone size: .; J gene: TRBJ2-1; V gene: TRBV5-1; CDR3 protein: CASSTGGAYNERFF; CDR3 DNA: TGCGCCAGCAGTACGGGAGGAGCCTACAATGAGCGGTTCTTC